This T cell receptor beta chain derives from a study of OX40 agonist ivuxolimab in advanced cancers. Study context: The mean age was roughly 60 years, ranging from 23 to 79, with 65% to 90% of participants male.

Germline V gene lookup returns CDR1 LNHDA and CDR2 SQIVND (reference sequence). The length of the CDR3 is 16 residues. With V trimmed by 5 bases and J by 4 bases, 12 bases remained unmatched. The data were produced by immunoSEQ multiplex PCR, yet TCRdb's version contains in-frame clones alone and is incomplete. This table holds roughly 35,000 clones, around 81% found once. The TCR was taken from an adult with an advanced solid tumor such as melanoma, head and neck, liver or kidney cancer. The chain recombines TRBV19 with TRBJ2-3, with TRBD1 matching over 7 bases. Sample: CD4+ or CD8+ T cells sorted from blood, taken in a trial of the OX40 agonist ivuxolimab. CDR3 residues: CASSPARQGPADTQYF. DNA for the CDR3: TGTGCCAGTAGTCCGGCCAGACAGGGTCCGGCAGATACGCAGTATTTT. Variable domain in full (rest from reference TRBV19 and TRBJ2-3): DGGITQSPKYLFRKEGQNVTLSCEQNLNHDAMYWYRQDPGQGLRLIYYSQIVNDFQKGDIAEGYSVSREKKESFPLTVTSAQKNPTAFYLCASSPARQGPADTQYFGPGTRLTVL.